This TCR beta chain was captured by sequencing in a study of T cells in Graves' hyperthyroidism and ophthalmopathy. Study overall: Peripheral blood samples were taken at initial diagnosis, prior to any treatment. Broader study findings: Stable hyperthyroidism was told apart from ophthalmopathy by a model built on 13 V-J features.

The CDR3 contains 15 residues. CDR1 is KGHDR, CDR2 SFDVKD, per germline. V shed 3 bases, J shed 5 bases, and the junction held 6 bases outside the gene matches. TCR beta CDR3 region amplification was performed from RNA transcripts. The primer set for the first-round RT-PCR of the TCR CDR3 was HTBI. Each CDR3 protein gets one entry after TCRdb re-called the multiplex PCR reads with MiXCR. The sample holds about 600,000 distinct CDR3 sequences, 13% to 15% seen once. Ophthalmopathy patients all had a Clinical Activity Score of at least 3, a NOSPECS grade of at least 4 and disease under 3 months old. A few counts support this clonotype. What it binds is not known.

The receptor comes from a woman aged 18 to 35 with Graves' ophthalmopathy. The sequenced sample was blood. The chain recombines TRBV24-1 with TRBJ2-7, with 10 bases aligning to TRBD1. The CDR3 DNA reads as TGTGCCACCAGTGATACCGGGACAGGGGTTCACGAGCAGTACTTC. Translated, it gives CATSDTGTGVHEQYF.